This is a list of T cell receptor beta chains from one sample in a study of OX40 agonist ivuxolimab in advanced cancers. Libraries were prepared by immunoSEQ multiplex PCR; TCRdb keeps only in-frame clonotypes and omits some of them. This sample has 50,000 to 75,000 clones, with 70% to 80% found just once. Sequenced material: CD4+ or CD8+ T cells sorted from blood, taken in a trial of the OX40 agonist ivuxolimab. The receptors here all came from an adult with an advanced solid tumor such as melanoma, head and neck, liver or kidney cancer. The CDR3 runs from the conserved cysteine through the conserved F or W. D genes are given only for firm matches. Clone size is stated in some rows and not others, as once, few, many or a class when expanded.

cdr3_nt	cdr3_aa	clone_size	d_call	v_call	j_call
TGTGCCTGGAGAGGACAGGGTGATGGCTACACCTTC	CAWRGQGDGYTF	-	TRBD1	TRBV30	TRBJ1-2
TGTGCCAGCAGCTTGCCCGACAGGGGGCTTGGCGGCTACACCTTC	CASSLPDRGLGGYTF	-	TRBD1	TRBV5-6	TRBJ1-2
TGTGCCAGCAGCGTAGAGCCCGGAAACACCATATATTTT	CASSVEPGNTIYF	-	-	TRBV9	TRBJ1-3
TGTGCCAGCAGTTACACCCCGTCCTACGAGCAGTACTTC	CASSYTPSYEQYF	-	-	TRBV2	TRBJ2-7
TGTGCCAGCAGCTTTCGAGGGTACAATGAGCAGTTCTTC	CASSFRGYNEQFF	-	-	TRBV11-3	TRBJ2-1
TGTGCCAGCAGCTTCGGGGGCCTGACTAATGAAAAACTGTTTTTT	CASSFGGLTNEKLFF	-	-	TRBV5-4	TRBJ1-4
TGTGCCAGCAGCGTAGGCTCAGGACTAGCGGGGGACTTCTCCTACAATGAGCAGTTCTTC	CASSVGSGLAGDFSYNEQFF	-	TRBD2	TRBV9	TRBJ2-1
TGTGCCAGCAACGCCCCTTGTTGCGGGGGGGCAGGCGAGCAGTACTTC	CASNAPCCGGAGEQYF	-	TRBD2	TRBV6-8	TRBJ2-7
TGTGCCAGCAGCTTGCGGGTGGGGTTCGGGGAGCTGTTTTTT	CASSLRVGFGELFF	-	-	TRBV5-6	TRBJ2-2
TGCGCCAGCGGTTACGGAGATACGCAGTATTTT	CASGYGDTQYF	-	-	TRBV10-2	TRBJ2-3
TGTGCCAGCTCACCGCGGGACAGCGGTGAGCAGTACTTC	CASSPRDSGEQYF	-	-	TRBV18	TRBJ2-7
TGTGCCAGCAGCGTAGCTTCGCGGGGGGTGATCGGGGAGCTGTTTTTT	CASSVASRGVIGELFF	-	TRBD2	TRBV9	TRBJ2-2
TGTGCCAGTAGTATCCGGGACGGTGAAGCTTTCTTT	CASSIRDGEAFF	-	-	TRBV19	TRBJ1-1
TGCGCCAGCAGCCCAGGGTCTAGCACACTACCGAAGGGGTACGAGCAGTACTTC	CASSPGSSTLPKGYEQYF	-	-	TRBV5-1	TRBJ2-7
TGTGCCAGGCCGGGACAGGGCTCCTACGAGCAGTACTTC	CARPGQGSYEQYF	once	TRBD1	TRBV6-4	TRBJ2-7
TGTGCCACCAGTAGGGACAGGGGGCGCACAAACATTCAGTACTTC	CATSRDRGRTNIQYF	-	TRBD1	TRBV15	TRBJ2-4
TGCGCCAGCAGGTCGGGAACTACCTACGAGCAGTACTTC	CASRSGTTYEQYF	-	-	TRBV10-2	TRBJ2-7
TGTGCCAGCGGAAACAGGGGCAATCAGCCCCAGCATTTT	CASGNRGNQPQHF	once	-	TRBV6-6	TRBJ1-5
TGTGCCAGCTCACCAAATGACGGAGGGAATGAGCAGTTCTTC	CASSPNDGGNEQFF	-	-	TRBV18	TRBJ2-1
TGTGCCAGCAGCTCCATAGCGGGAGGGCCCGAGCAGTACTTC	CASSSIAGGPEQYF	-	TRBD2	TRBV11-3	TRBJ2-7
TGTGCCAGCTCACGGAGGTTTTACAATGAGCAGTTCTTC	CASSRRFYNEQFF	few	-	TRBV27	TRBJ2-1
TGTGCCAGTAGTATAGATCGGCTGTTAACTCGTACGCAGTATTTT	CASSIDRLLTRTQYF	-	-	TRBV19	TRBJ2-3
TGTGCCAGCAGCCAGGGGACGGTCTATGGCTACACCTTC	CASSQGTVYGYTF	few	-	TRBV11-3	TRBJ1-2
TGTGCCAGCAACCAGGGGCGGACTAATGAAAAACTGTTTTTT	CASNQGRTNEKLFF	-	-	TRBV11-1	TRBJ1-4
TGTGCCAGCAGAGGAGTGACAGGGAAAGGGGCTGAAGCTTTCTTT	CASRGVTGKGAEAFF	-	TRBD1	TRBV6-5	TRBJ1-1
TGTGCCAGTAGTGCACCCAGTAGATACAATCAGCCCCAGCATTTT	CASSAPSRYNQPQHF	-	-	TRBV19	TRBJ1-5
TGTGCCAGCAGCCGGGGACAGGGCCGAACTAATGAAAAACTGTTTTTT	CASSRGQGRTNEKLFF	-	TRBD1	TRBV7-6	TRBJ1-4
TGTGCCAGCAGTGAACAGTTAGGGACCTACAATGAGCAGTTCTTC	CASSEQLGTYNEQFF	-	-	TRBV6-4	TRBJ2-1
TGTGCCAGCAGATCATTCCGGGACGCCTTATCACCCCTCCACTTT	CASRSFRDALSPLHF	-	-	TRBV11-2	TRBJ1-6
TGCGCCAGCAGCCCAGGTTCACCTTTAGTGGGGAACTATGGCTACACCTTC	CASSPGSPLVGNYGYTF	-	-	TRBV5-1	TRBJ1-2
TGTGCCAGTACAACCACTGACAGGCTCATGAACACTGAAGCTTTCTTT	CASTTTDRLMNTEAFF	-	-	TRBV19	TRBJ1-1
TGTGCCAGCAGCTTATCGGGGGGCAACTATGGCTACACCTTC	CASSLSGGNYGYTF	-	-	TRBV7-9	TRBJ1-2
TGTGCCAGCAGGGGACTAGCGGGAGGAGGCATGACAGATACGCAGTATTTT	CASRGLAGGGMTDTQYF	once	TRBD2	TRBV2	TRBJ2-3
TGTGCCAGCAGCAGGACAGGGGTCTACGAGCAGTACTTC	CASSRTGVYEQYF	-	TRBD1	TRBV27	TRBJ2-7
TGTGCCAGCAGTTTATCGGGGGCAGAGGGTAATGAAAAACTGTTTTTT	CASSLSGAEGNEKLFF	-	-	TRBV28	TRBJ1-4
TGTGCCAGCAGCTTAGAGGAAGGTTTGTCTGAAGCTTTCTTT	CASSLEEGLSEAFF	-	-	TRBV7-3	TRBJ1-1
TGCAGTGCTGGACTGGGAACTGAAGCTTTCTTT	CSAGLGTEAFF	-	-	TRBV20-1	TRBJ1-1
TGTGCCAGCAGCCAAGGACCATACTACTACAATGAGCAGTTCTTC	CASSQGPYYYNEQFF	-	-	TRBV4-2	TRBJ2-1
TGCAGCGTTGTTTCGTCCGACACTGAAGCTTTCTTT	CSVVSSDTEAFF	-	-	TRBV29-1	TRBJ1-1
TGTGCCAGCAGTGAGGGCAGGGGGACTCAGCCCCAGCATTTT	CASSEGRGTQPQHF	-	TRBD1	TRBV2	TRBJ1-5
TGTGCCAGCAGCCCCCGGACAGAGTTTTCACCCCTCCACTTT	CASSPRTEFSPLHF	-	-	TRBV28	TRBJ1-6
TGTGCCAGCAGCCCCTCCTCAGGTTTATATGGCTACACCTTC	CASSPSSGLYGYTF	-	-	TRBV28	TRBJ1-2
TGCGCCAGCAGCTTGGTCGTAACTACGGGAAATTCACCCCTCCACTTT	CASSLVVTTGNSPLHF	-	-	TRBV5-1	TRBJ1-6
TGTGCCAGCAGCCCATGGAATGGACTAGACCAAGAGACCCAGTACTTC	CASSPWNGLDQETQYF	-	TRBD2	TRBV9	TRBJ2-5
TGTGCCAGCAGCCAAGACTTACAGGGGGCGATGAACTATGGCTACACCTTC	CASSQDLQGAMNYGYTF	-	TRBD1	TRBV4-2	TRBJ1-2
TGTGCCAGCAGTTCCCTATGGGGACAGGAAAATGGCTACACCTTC	CASSSLWGQENGYTF	once	TRBD1	TRBV6-6	TRBJ1-2
TGCGCCAGCAGCACGCTTCCGGGACAGCTAGAGCAGTACTTC	CASSTLPGQLEQYF	-	TRBD1	TRBV5-1	TRBJ2-7
TGTGCCAGCAGCCCAACCGGCGGGAGCTCTGGAAACACCATATATTTT	CASSPTGGSSGNTIYF	-	-	TRBV7-3	TRBJ1-3
TGTGCCAGCAGTGATGGGCAGGGCAATCAGCCCCAGCATTTT	CASSDGQGNQPQHF	-	-	TRBV6-1	TRBJ1-5
TGTGCCAGCACCCCCTGGGGCGAGGGACAAGAGACCCAGTACTTC	CASTPWGEGQETQYF	few	-	TRBV28	TRBJ2-5
TGTGCCAGCAGCTTAACGGGGGGACAGGGTGACCACGAGCAGTACTTC	CASSLTGGQGDHEQYF	-	TRBD1	TRBV7-3	TRBJ2-7
TGTGCCAGCAGCCGCCTCAGACAGAGCTTGAACACTGAAGCTTTCTTT	CASSRLRQSLNTEAFF	-	-	TRBV7-6	TRBJ1-1
TGTGCCAGCAGACAGGGGGCACATACGCAGTATTTT	CASRQGAHTQYF	-	TRBD1	TRBV11-3	TRBJ2-3
TGTGCCAGTAGTATAGATACAGGGGGAATAGATACGCAGTATTTT	CASSIDTGGIDTQYF	once	TRBD1	TRBV19	TRBJ2-3
TGTGCCAGCAGCCAAGTGCTAACAGGGGGCGGGACTGAAGCTTTCTTT	CASSQVLTGGGTEAFF	-	TRBD1	TRBV14	TRBJ1-1
TGTGCCAGCAGCTTCCCCCAAAGGGGACTATCTCAGATGAGCTCCTACAATGAGCAGTTCTTC	CASSFPQRGLSQMSSYNEQFF	-	-	TRBV12-1	TRBJ2-1
TGTGCCAGCAGGGGGGAAAGGCTTAATTCACCCCTCCACTTT	CASRGERLNSPLHF	-	-	TRBV6-5	TRBJ1-6
TGTGCCTGGACAGGGGGCGATTCTTATTCACCCCTCCACTTT	CAWTGGDSYSPLHF	-	TRBD1	TRBV30	TRBJ1-6
TGTGCCAGCAGCACTAGCGGGAGGGCCTTAGTTGGCACAGATACGCAGTATTTT	CASSTSGRALVGTDTQYF	-	TRBD2	TRBV7-6	TRBJ2-3